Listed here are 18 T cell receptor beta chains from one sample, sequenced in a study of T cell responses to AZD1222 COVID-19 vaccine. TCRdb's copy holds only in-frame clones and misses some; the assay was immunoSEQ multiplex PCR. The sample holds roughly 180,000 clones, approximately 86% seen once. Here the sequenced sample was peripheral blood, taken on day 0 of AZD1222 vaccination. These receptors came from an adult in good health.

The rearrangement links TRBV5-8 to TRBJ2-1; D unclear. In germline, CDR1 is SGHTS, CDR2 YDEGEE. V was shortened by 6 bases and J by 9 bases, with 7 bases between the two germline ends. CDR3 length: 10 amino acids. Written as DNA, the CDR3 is TGTGCCAGCACGCCTCTTGAGCAGTTCTTC. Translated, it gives CASTPLEQFF.

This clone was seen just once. The CDR3 nucleotides read TGTGCCAGTAGTATAGATCTTGCGATCCTCGCTAGCGGAAATGAGCAGTTCTTC. It is translated as CASSIDLAILASGNEQFF. The chain employs TRBV19 and TRBJ2-1; 7 positions match TRBD2. CDR3 length: 18 residues. The ends lost 0 bases at V and 7 bases at J; junction bases unmatched: 15. Germline V CDR1 and CDR2: LNHDA, SQIVND (reference sequence).

The CDR3 reads CASSFGPGGNEQYF. DNA of the CDR3: TGTGCCAGCAGTTTTGGACCAGGGGGCAACGAGCAGTACTTC. The chain recombines TRBV5-4 with TRBJ2-7, with 8 bases lining up with TRBD1. CDR1 is SGHNT and CDR2 is YYREEE in the germline V gene (reference sequence). The CDR3 runs 14 residues. V was clipped by 5 bases and J by 5 bases; unmatched bases: 9. Variable domain in full (rest from reference TRBV5-4 and TRBJ2-7): ETGVTQSPTHLIKTRGQQVTLRCSSQSGHNTVSWYQQALGQGPQFIFQYYREEENGRGNFPPRFSGLQFPNYSSELNVNALELDDSALYLCASSFGPGGNEQYFGPGTRLTVT.

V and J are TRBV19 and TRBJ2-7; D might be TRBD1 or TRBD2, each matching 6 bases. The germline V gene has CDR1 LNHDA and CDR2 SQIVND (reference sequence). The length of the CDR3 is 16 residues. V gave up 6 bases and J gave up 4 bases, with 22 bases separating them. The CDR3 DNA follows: TGTGCCAGTAGCCCGGGGGCCGCTCGGGGGTTTTACGAGCAGTACTTC. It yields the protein CASSPGAARGFYEQYF.

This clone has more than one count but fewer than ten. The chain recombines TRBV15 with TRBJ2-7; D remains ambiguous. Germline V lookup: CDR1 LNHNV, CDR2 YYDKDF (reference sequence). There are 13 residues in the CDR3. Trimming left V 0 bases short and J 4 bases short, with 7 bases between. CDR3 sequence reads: CATSRDQAYEQYF. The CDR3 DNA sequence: TGTGCCACCAGCAGAGATCAAGCTTACGAGCAGTACTTC.

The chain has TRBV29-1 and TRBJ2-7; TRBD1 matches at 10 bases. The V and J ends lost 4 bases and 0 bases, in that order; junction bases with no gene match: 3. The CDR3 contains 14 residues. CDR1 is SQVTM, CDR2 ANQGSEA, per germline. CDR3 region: CSVVRTGGSYEQYF. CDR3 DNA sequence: TGCAGCGTTGTCCGGACAGGGGGCTCCTACGAGCAGTACTTC.

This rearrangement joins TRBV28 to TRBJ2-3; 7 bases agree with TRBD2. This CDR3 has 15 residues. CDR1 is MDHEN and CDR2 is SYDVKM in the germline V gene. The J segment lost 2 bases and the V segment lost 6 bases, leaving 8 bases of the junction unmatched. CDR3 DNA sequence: TGTGCCAGCAGCCCTCCTAGCGGTTACACAGATACGCAGTATTTT. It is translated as CASSPPSGYTDTQYF.

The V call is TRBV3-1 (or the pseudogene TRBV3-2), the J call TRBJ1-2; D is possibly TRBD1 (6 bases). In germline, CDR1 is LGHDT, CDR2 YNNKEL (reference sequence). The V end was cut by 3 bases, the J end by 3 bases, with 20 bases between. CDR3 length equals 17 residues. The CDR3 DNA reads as TGTGCCAGCAGCCAGCAAGCAGGTGGGGGCGGGGACTATGGCTACACCTTC. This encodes CASSQQAGGGGDYGYTF.

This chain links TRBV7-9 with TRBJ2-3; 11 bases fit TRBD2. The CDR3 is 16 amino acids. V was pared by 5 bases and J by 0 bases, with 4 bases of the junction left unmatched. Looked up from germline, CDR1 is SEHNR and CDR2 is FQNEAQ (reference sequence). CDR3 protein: CASSPGLAGSTDTQYF. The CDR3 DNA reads TGTGCCAGCAGCCCCGGACTAGCGGGTAGCACAGATACGCAGTATTTT.

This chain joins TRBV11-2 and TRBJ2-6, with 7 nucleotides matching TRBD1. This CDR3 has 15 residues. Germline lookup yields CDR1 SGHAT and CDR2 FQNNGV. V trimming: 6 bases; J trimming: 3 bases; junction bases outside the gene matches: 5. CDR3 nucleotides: TGTGCCAGCAGTTCACAGGGGCTTGGGGCCAACGTCCTGACTTTC. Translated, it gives CASSSQGLGANVLTF.

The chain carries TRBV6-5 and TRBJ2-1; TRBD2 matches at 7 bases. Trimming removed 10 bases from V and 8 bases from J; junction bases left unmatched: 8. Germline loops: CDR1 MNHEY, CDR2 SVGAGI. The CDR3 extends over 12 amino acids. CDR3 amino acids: CAIRRGVDEQFF. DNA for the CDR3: TGTGCCATCCGCCGGGGGGTGGATGAGCAGTTCTTC.

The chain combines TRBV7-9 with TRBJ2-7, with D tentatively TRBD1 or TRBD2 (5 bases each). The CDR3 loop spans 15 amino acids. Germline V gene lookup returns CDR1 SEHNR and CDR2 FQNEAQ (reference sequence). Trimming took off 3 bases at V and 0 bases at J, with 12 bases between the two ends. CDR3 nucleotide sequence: TGTGCCAGCAGCTTTGGGACCCTTAGCTCCTACGAGCAGTACTTC. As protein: CASSFGTLSSYEQYF.

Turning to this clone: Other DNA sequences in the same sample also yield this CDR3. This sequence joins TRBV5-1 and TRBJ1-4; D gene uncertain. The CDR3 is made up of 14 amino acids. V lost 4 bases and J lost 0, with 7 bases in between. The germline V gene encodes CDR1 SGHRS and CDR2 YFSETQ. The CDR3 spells CASSPLATNEKLFF. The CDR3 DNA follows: TGCGCCAGCAGCCCGCTTGCAACTAATGAAAAACTGTTTTTT.

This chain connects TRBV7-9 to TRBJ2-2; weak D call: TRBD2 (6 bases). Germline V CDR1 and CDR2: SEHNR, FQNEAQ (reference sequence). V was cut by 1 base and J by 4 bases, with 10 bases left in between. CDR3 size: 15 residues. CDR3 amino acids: CASSLGGTLTGELFF. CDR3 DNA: TGTGCCAGCAGCTTAGGCGGGACGCTCACCGGGGAGCTGTTTTTT.

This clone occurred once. CDR3 in DNA: TGTGCCAGCCGTGAGAGCTCTGGAAACACCATATATTTT. Its protein product is CASRESSGNTIYF. The V and J genes are TRBV3-1 (or the pseudogene TRBV3-2) and TRBJ1-3; D is undetermined. The CDR3 totals 13 residues. Germline V gene sequence: CDR1 LGHDT, CDR2 YNNKEL (reference sequence). Trimming left V 8 bases short and J 0 bases short, with 8 bases between.

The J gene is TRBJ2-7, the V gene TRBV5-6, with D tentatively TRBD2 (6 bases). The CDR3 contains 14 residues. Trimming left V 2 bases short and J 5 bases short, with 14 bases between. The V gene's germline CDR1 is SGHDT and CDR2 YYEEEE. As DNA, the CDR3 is TGTGCCAGCAGCTTACTAGCCGCCGGGCACGAGCAGTACTTC. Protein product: CASSLLAAGHEQYF.

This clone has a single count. The CDR3 protein is CASSLTSDHEQYF. The CDR3 DNA sequence: TGTGCCAGCAGCTTGACTAGCGACCACGAGCAGTACTTC. The rearrangement links TRBV7-7 to TRBJ2-7; TRBD2 matches at 8 bases. This CDR3 contains 13 residues. Germline CDR1 reads SSHAT; CDR2 reads FNYEAQ (reference sequence). The junction had 3 bases not matched to a gene; V was cut back by 3 bases and J by 5 bases.

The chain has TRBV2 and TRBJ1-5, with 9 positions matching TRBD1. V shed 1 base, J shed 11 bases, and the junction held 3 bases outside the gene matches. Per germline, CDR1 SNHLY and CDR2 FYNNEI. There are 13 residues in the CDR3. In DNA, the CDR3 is TGTGCCAGCAGTGAAGAACGGGACAGGGCCCAGCATTTT. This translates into CASSEERDRAQHF.